The TCR beta chain described here comes from a study of T-cell reconstitution after alpha-beta-depleted transplantation in children (dated by TCRdb to 2016 to 2017). For the study in its entirety: Using TCR repertoire profiling, the study followed T-cell immune reconstitution in a quantitative way in children after TCRalphabeta/CD19-depleted allogeneic hematopoietic cell transplantation. Broad study findings and their caveats: Apparently early alphabetaT-cell count recovery about two months after transplant reportedly relied on only several hundred rapidly expanded clones derived from non-depleted graft cells. In some patients, high TCRbeta diversity at day 60 was attributed to recipient T cells and intrathymic progenitors that had survived conditioning. Hyperexpanded clone frequencies declined over subsequent months; after one year, T-cell counts and TCRbeta diversity were mostly attributed to newly produced T cells.

This clonotype came up many times. What antigen it recognizes has not been identified. No quality values exist for individual bases; no much larger clone is one base distant. The library was prepared using PCR. TCRdb names Illumina HiSeq 2500 as the instrument used. To normalize quantification of the TCRbeta repertoire, the TCR libraries were built with molecular barcoding that relied on unique molecular identifiers. TCRdb's own reprocessing of the public reads used fastp at Q25 and MiXCR and kept productive beta chains. Rows are unified per CDR3 protein, each entry keeping the most common DNA and genes. The sample table lists roughly 340,000 distinct CDR3 sequences, about 16% of them with a count of one. Of the sample, about 41% falls within the top ten clones. The CDR3 contains 15 residues, cysteine and phenylalanine counted. The DNA shown is the 45-base CDR3, in frame from base 1. Here V drops 3 bases and J drops 7 bases, and the junction holds 7 bases not matched to any gene.

According to the study, the label for this sample's treatment or condition signals: allogeneic hematopoietic cell transplantation with graft depleted of TCRalphabeta T cells and CD19 B cells. The children who served as transplant recipients had been given grafts of TCRalphabeta/CD19-depleted allogeneic hematopoietic cells. This clonotype was obtained from a male patient between 2 and 10 years old who had a stem cell transplant for acute lymphoblastic leukemia, so the T cells may come from the graft donor. This chain joins TRBV12-3 or TRBV12-4 to TRBJ2-1, with 9 bases in between that match TRBD2. The specimen comprised PBMCs, mostly from graft donor cells, sampled 360 days after TCRalphabeta/CD19-depleted stem cell transplant. The DNA sequence is as follows: TGTGCCAGCAGTTTGGCGGGAGGGCCGTTTAATGAGCAGTTCTTC. The resulting protein is CASSLAGGPFNEQFF.